This T cell receptor (beta chain) was captured in a study of blood T cell repertoires in COVID-19 (dated by TCRdb to about 2020). A note on the overall study: Samples covering the acute and convalescent phases of COVID-19 were provided by collaborators in the United States, Italy and Spain. The samples were drawn from the first 160 participants of the ongoing ImmuneRACE study and from some 1,300 subjects provided by 6 global collaborators. The repertoires were released in a freely available public database meant as a resource for research on the immune response to SARS-CoV-2. Nearly every sample came with metadata listing a de-identified subject ID, COVID-19 status, age in years and sex. The material from the prospective study consisted of cDNA or gDNA derived from T cells, B-cell-depleted T cells, or PBMCs. The dataset comprised deeply sampled blood TCRbeta repertoires from subjects exposed to, actively infected with, or recovered from COVID-19. Where available, HLA class I and class II types were taken from metadata supplied by the sample provider and were not determined by assay-based typing. Study-wide findings and limitations: How much clinical and demographic metadata was included differed by source and by participant, and the metadata was provided uncurated.

The germline V gene (reference sequence) provides CDR1 SGHNT and CDR2 YYREEE. V trim: 2 bases; J trim: 2 bases; unmatched bases: 12. The CDR3 sequence holds 17 residues, the cysteine and phenylalanine included. Only the CDR3 region is kept as DNA, spanning 51 bases read in frame from base 1. A second Seattle source provided samples from volunteer blood donors who had recovered from COVID-19. Each collaborating institution followed its own protocols to collect whole blood in K2EDTA tubes. Collaborator samples were shipped for TCRbeta analysis as frozen whole blood, isolated PBMCs, or DNA extracted from either sample type. The immunoSEQ Assay, a bias-controlled multiplex PCR, was used to amplify TCRbeta CDR3 regions from genomic DNA. Under the source paper's analysis protocol: Within the assay, amplification of reference gene primers was used to estimate how many nucleated cells each sample contained. Sequence reads were collapsed and filtered to measure the absolute abundance of every unique TCRbeta CDR3 rearrangement. For each sample, productive Simpson clonality was calculated as the square root of Simpson's diversity index across productive rearrangements. The source is immuneACCESS, and TCRdb retained only in-frame sequences with V and J called. Part of the clones is not carried over; for the studies checked, unresolved V genes explain less than half of this, and the remainder is unexplained. The DNA gave D and trimming, while V, J and clone size come from that table. This sample gives about 220,000 clones in total; around 84% of them show up just once. The leading ten clones occupy around 2.9% of the sample.

This clone appeared once. Its antigen is not yet known. Base qualities are missing; no much larger clone stands one base away. Source material: peripheral blood. The source of this sequence is a man aged 50-60 years who had recovered from COVID-19. This chain is built from TRBV5-4 and TRBJ2-7; 8 of the junction bases match TRBD2. The CDR3 loop reads CASSFFGVAGNTYEQYF. The nucleotides read TGTGCCAGCAGCTTTTTTGGGGTAGCGGGGAATACCTACGAGCAGTACTTC.